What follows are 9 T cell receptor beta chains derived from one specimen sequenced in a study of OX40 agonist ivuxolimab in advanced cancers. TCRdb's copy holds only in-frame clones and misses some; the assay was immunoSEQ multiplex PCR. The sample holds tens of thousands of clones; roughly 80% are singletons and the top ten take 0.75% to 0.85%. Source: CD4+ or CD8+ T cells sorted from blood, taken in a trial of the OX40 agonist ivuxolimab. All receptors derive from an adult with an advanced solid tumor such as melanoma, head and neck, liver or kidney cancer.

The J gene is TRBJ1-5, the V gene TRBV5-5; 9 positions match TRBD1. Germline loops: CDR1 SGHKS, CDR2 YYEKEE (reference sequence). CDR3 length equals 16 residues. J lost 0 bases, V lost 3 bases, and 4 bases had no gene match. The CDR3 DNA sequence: TGTGCCAGCAGCTGGGGGACAGGGAATAGCAATCAGCCCCAGCATTTT. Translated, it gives CASSWGTGNSNQPQHF.

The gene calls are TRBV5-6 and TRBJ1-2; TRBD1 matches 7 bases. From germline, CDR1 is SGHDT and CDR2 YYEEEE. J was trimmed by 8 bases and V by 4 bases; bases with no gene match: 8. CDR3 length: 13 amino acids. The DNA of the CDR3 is TGTGCCAGCAGCGGAGCGACAGGGCGGGGCTACACCTTC. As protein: CASSGATGRGYTF.

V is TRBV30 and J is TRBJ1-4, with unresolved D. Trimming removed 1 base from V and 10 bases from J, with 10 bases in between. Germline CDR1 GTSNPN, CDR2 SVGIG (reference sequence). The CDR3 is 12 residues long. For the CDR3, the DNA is TGTGCCTGGAGTGAAAGTGAGGGAAAACTGTTTTTT. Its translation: CAWSESEGKLFF.

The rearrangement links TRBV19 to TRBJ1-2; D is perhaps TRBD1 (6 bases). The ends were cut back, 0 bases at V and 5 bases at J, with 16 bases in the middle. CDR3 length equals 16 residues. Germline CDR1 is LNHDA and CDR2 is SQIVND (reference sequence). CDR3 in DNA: TGTGCCAGTAGTATAGATCTCTGGACAGAGACTTATGGCTACACCTTC. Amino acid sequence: CASSIDLWTETYGYTF.

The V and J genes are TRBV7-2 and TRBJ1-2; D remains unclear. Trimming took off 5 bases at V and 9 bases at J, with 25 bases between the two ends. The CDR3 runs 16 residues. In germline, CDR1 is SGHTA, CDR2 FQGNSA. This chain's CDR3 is CASSLRPLSGRRSYTF. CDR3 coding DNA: TGTGCCAGCAGCCTCCGTCCCCTGTCCGGGCGGCGCAGCTACACCTTC.

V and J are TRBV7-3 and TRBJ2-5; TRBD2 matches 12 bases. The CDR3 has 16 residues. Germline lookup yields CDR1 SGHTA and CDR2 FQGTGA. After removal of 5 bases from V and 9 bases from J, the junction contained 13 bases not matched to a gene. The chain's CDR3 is CASSPVLAGGLAAQYF. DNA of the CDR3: TGTGCCAGCAGCCCGGTCCTAGCGGGGGGGTTGGCGGCCCAGTACTTC. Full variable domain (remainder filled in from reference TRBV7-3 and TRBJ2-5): GAGVSQTPSNKVTEKGKYVELRCDPISGHTALYWYRQSLGQGPEFLIYFQGTGAADDSGLPNDRFFAVRPEGSVSTLKIQRTERGDSAVYLCASSPVLAGGLAAQYFGPGTRLLVL.

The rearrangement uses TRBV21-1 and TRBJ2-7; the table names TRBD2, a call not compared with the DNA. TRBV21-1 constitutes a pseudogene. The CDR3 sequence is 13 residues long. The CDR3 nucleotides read TGTGCCAGCAGCAAAAAGCGAACCTACGAGCAGTACTTC. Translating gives CASSKKRTYEQYF.

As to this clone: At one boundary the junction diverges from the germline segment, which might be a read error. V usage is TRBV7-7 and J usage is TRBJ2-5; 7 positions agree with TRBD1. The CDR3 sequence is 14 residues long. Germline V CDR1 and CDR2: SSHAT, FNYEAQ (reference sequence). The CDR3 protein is CASSLEAGGETQYF. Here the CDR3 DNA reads TGTGCTAGCAGCTTAGAGGCAGGGGGAGAGACCCAGTACTTC.

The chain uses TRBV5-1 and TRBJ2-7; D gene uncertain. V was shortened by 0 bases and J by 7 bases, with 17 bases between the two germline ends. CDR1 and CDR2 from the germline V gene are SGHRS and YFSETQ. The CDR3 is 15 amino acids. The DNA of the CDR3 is TGCGCCAGCAGCTTGGGAGTCCAGCAGGACCGGGAGCAGTACTTC. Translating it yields CASSLGVQQDREQYF.